The 29 T cell receptor beta chains in this list originate from one sample, sequenced in a study of T cells after yellow fever vaccination. Each CDR3 protein is one row after TCRdb ran MiXCR on the 5' RACE reads. Counted here are some 96,000 distinct CDR3 sequences, about 8.8% occurring once; the ten biggest clones make up over 15%. Source: CD8+ T cells not binding an NS4B(214-222) dextramer, sorted from PBMCs, taken about 2 weeks after the first yellow fever vaccination. The receptors were gathered from a man aged 18 to 29 who received the YFV17D yellow fever vaccine.

The table lists this clonotype with a few counts. The V and J genes are TRBV24-1 and TRBJ1-1; D perhaps matches TRBD1 (6 bases). The germline V and J ends were trimmed by 3 bases and 8 bases, with 12 bases remaining between them. The germline gives CDR1 KGHDR, CDR2 SFDVKD. The CDR3 has 13 amino acids. This CDR3 is CATSDTGTGEAFF. The CDR3 DNA is TGTGCCACCAGTGATACAGGGACTGGGGAAGCTTTCTTT.

This clonotype was observed many times. The V and J genes are TRBV5-1 and TRBJ2-3, with D hard to call. Germline values: CDR1 SGHRS, CDR2 YFSETQ. The CDR3 extends over 14 amino acids. Trimming took 6 bases from V and 3 from J, leaving 14 bases between them. For the CDR3, the DNA is TGCGCCAGCACCCACCTTCGGCGGACAGATACGCAGTATTTT. Residues: CASTHLRRTDTQYF.

This clonotype appeared a few times. The V and J genes are TRBV29-1 and TRBJ2-7; possibly TRBD1 for D (5 bases). The CDR3 length is 12 residues. CDR1 and CDR2 (germline): SQVTM, ANQGSEA. Trimming cost V 2 bases and J 5 bases, with 10 bases left between them. The CDR3 coding sequence is TGCAGCGTTGAAAACAGGCGCGACGAGCAGTACTTC. As protein: CSVENRRDEQYF.

There are a few counts of this clonotype. The V call is TRBV7-6, the J call TRBJ2-4; D is possibly TRBD2 (6 bases). V lost 5 bases, J lost 5 bases, and 10 bases lay in between. The CDR3 spans 13 residues. Germline-derived CDR1 and CDR2 are SGHVS and FNYEAQ. CDR3 DNA: TGTGCCAGCAGCCCTCCGGGGGAAAACATTCAGTACTTC. Its translation is CASSPPGENIQYF.

Many counts were recorded for this clonotype. V gene TRBV29-1 combines with J gene TRBJ1-1; D might be TRBD1 (5 bases). There are 12 residues in the CDR3. In germline, CDR1 is SQVTM, CDR2 ANQGSEA. V was pared by 6 bases and J by 4 bases, with 12 bases between. The CDR3 spells CSVRPGGTEAFF. CDR3 nucleotide sequence: TGCAGCGTACGGCCCGGGGGCACTGAAGCTTTCTTT.

The chain has TRBV5-6 and TRBJ2-1; D gene ambiguous. V was trimmed by 0 bases and J by 8 bases, leaving 9 bases between them. The germline CDR1 and CDR2 sequences are SGHDT and YYEEEE. The CDR3 has 13 residues. The CDR3 nucleotides read TGTGCCAGCAGCTTGGAGGTCGGCGATGAGCAGTTCTTC. Translating it yields CASSLEVGDEQFF.

This clonotype was detected only a few times. The V and J genes are TRBV7-2 and TRBJ1-1, with D unclear. The germline V and J ends were trimmed by 5 bases and 8 bases, with 9 bases remaining between them. The CDR3 extends over 11 amino acids. Germline assignment: CDR1 SGHTA and CDR2 FQGNSA. Here the CDR3 reads CASSVSREAFF. The CDR3 DNA is TGTGCCAGCAGCGTTTCCAGGGAAGCTTTCTTT.

The rearrangement links TRBV20-1 to TRBJ1-6; 8 bases map to TRBD1. The germline CDR1 and CDR2 sequences are DFQATT and SNEGSKA (reference sequence). V was pared by 1 base and J by 8 bases, with 10 bases of the junction left unmatched. The CDR3 length is 16 residues. CDR3 loop: CSARALGTGSHSPLHF. CDR3 nucleotide sequence: TGCAGTGCTAGAGCCCTTGGGACAGGCTCCCATTCACCCCTCCACTTT.

This clonotype was detected a few times. This sequence joins TRBV5-4 and TRBJ2-3, with a possible D match to TRBD1 (5 bases). Trimming took 4 bases from V and 6 from J, leaving 6 bases between them. The CDR3 covers 11 residues. CDR1 is SGHNT, CDR2 YYREEE, per germline (reference sequence). CDR3 loop: CASSDSDTQYF. CDR3 DNA sequence: TGTGCCAGCAGCGACAGTGATACGCAGTATTTT. Full variable domain (outside the CDR3, taken from reference TRBV5-4 and TRBJ2-3): ETGVTQSPTHLIKTRGQQVTLRCSSQSGHNTVSWYQQALGQGPQFIFQYYREEENGRGNFPPRFSGLQFPNYSSELNVNALELDDSALYLCASSDSDTQYFGPGTRLTVL.

A few counts support this clonotype. The chain has TRBV7-9 and TRBJ2-2, with D possibly being TRBD2 (7 bases). Trimming removed 3 bases from V and 10 bases from J, with 15 bases in between. CDR1 SEHNR and CDR2 FQNEAQ come from the germline V gene (reference sequence). The CDR3 is made up of 14 amino acids. The CDR3 DNA sequence: TGTGCCAGCAGCTTTGCCGGGGGGCGCGAGGAGCTGTTTTTT. Translated: CASSFAGGREELFF.

This chain joins TRBV4-3 and TRBJ1-5; 7 bases line up with TRBD1. Germline loops: CDR1 LGHNA, CDR2 YSLEER. J gave up 6 bases and V 4 bases, and 6 bases lay outside the gene matches. This CDR3 spans 14 amino acids. The CDR3 spells CASSLRQGGQPQHF. DNA for the CDR3: TGCGCCAGCAGCCTACGACAGGGTGGTCAGCCCCAGCATTTT.

There are many counts of this clonotype. This rearrangement joins TRBV12-3 or TRBV12-4 to TRBJ2-2, with a possible D match to TRBD2 (6 bases). The CDR3 loop spans 14 amino acids. The ends were cut back, 6 bases at V and 3 bases at J, with 11 bases in the middle. As DNA, the CDR3 is TGTGCCAGCAGCGACGGGACTTACACCGGGGAGCTGTTTTTT. This translates into CASSDGTYTGELFF.

J is TRBJ2-2 and V is TRBV5-4; D uncertain. The CDR3 runs 14 residues. CDR1 is SGHNT and CDR2 is YYREEE in the germline V gene (reference sequence). Here the CDR3 reads CVYSYLSNTGELFF. The CDR3 coding sequence is TGTGTCTATTCGTACCTAAGTAACACCGGGGAGCTGTTTTTT.

This clonotype showed up just a few times. This chain joins TRBV24-1 and TRBJ2-1; TRBD2 might be the D (7 bases). Germline V lookup: CDR1 KGHDR, CDR2 SFDVKD. The V end was cut by 0 bases, the J end by 5 bases, with 13 bases between. This CDR3 region has 16 residues. In nucleotides, the CDR3 is TGTGCCACCAGTGATTTGGATACAGGGAGGGACAATGAGCAGTTCTTC. Protein sequence: CATSDLDTGRDNEQFF.

Details on this clonotype: A much bigger clone sits one base away, suggesting this may be a read error. The rearrangement joins TRBV4-1 to TRBJ1-1; no definite D call. Germline V gives CDR1 MGHRA, CDR2 YSYEKL. The CDR3 covers 13 residues. Here the CDR3 DNA reads TGCGCCAGCAGCCAAGAGAACATTCGTGAATCTTTCTTT. Translating gives CASSQENIRESFF.

The chain recombines TRBV12-3 or TRBV12-4 with TRBJ2-7, with a possible D match to TRBD1 (5 bases). The V gene lost 4 bases and the J gene lost 6 bases, with 19 bases spanning the gap. This CDR3 is 15 amino acids long. The CDR3 spells CASSSPGSGSSEQYF. The CDR3 DNA reads as TGTGCCAGCAGTTCGCCCGGCTCAGGGTCTAGCGAGCAGTACTTC.

The CDR3 spells CASIETGFTPDGYTF. In nucleotides, the CDR3 is TGTGCCAGTATCGAGACAGGGTTCACCCCGGATGGCTACACCTTC. The chain uses TRBV19 and TRBJ1-2; TRBD1 aligns across 7 bases. Trimming cost V 7 bases and J 6 bases; bases outside gene matches: 14. The CDR3 covers 15 residues. Germline V gene sequence: CDR1 LNHDA, CDR2 SQIVND (reference sequence).

This sequence joins TRBV29-1 and TRBJ2-3; no clear D gene. V lost 4 bases and J 4 bases, leaving 15 bases between the germline ends. Germline V gives CDR1 SQVTM, CDR2 ANQGSEA. This CDR3 has 14 amino acids. CDR3 coding DNA: TGCAGCGTTGGAATTAACGGAAGGTCAGATACGCAGTATTTT. Translation gives CSVGINGRSDTQYF.

This chain uses TRBV12-3 or TRBV12-4 with TRBJ1-2; the match to TRBD1 covers 11 bases. V shed 5 bases, J shed 2 bases, and the junction held 7 bases outside the gene matches. The CDR3 is 16 residues long. The CDR3 protein is CASSPWTGGRNYGYTF. The DNA of the CDR3 is TGTGCCAGCAGTCCCTGGACAGGGGGCAGAAACTATGGCTACACCTTC.

At least ten counts were recorded for this clonotype. This chain connects TRBV7-2 to TRBJ2-1; D may be TRBD1 or TRBD2 (5 bases each). This CDR3 comprises 14 residues. V was trimmed by 5 bases and J by 4 bases, leaving 12 bases between them. Germline CDR1 and CDR2: SGHTA and FQGNSA. CDR3 coding DNA: TGTGCCAGCAGCCCAACGGGACCTTACAATGAGCAGTTCTTC. This gives the protein CASSPTGPYNEQFF.

This clonotype was seen a handful of times. The V call is TRBV6-2 or TRBV6-3, the J call TRBJ2-6; D is possibly TRBD2 (5 bases). CDR3 size: 16 residues. V was shortened by 5 bases and J by 2 bases, with 13 bases between the two germline ends. Germline values: CDR1 MNHEY, CDR2 SVGEGT. CDR3 sequence reads: CASSGTRTAGANVLTF. The CDR3 region has the DNA TGTGCCAGCAGTGGAACTAGGACTGCTGGGGCCAACGTCCTGACTTTC.

This clonotype occurred many times. The rearrangement joins TRBV7-9 to TRBJ1-1, with TRBD1 as a possible D gene (5 bases). The CDR3 runs 14 residues. CDR1 and CDR2 from the germline V gene are SEHNR and FQNEAQ (reference sequence). V was shortened by 1 base and J by 0 bases, with 6 bases between the two germline ends. CDR3 bases: TGTGCCAGCAGCTTAGTGGACATGAACACTGAAGCTTTCTTT. Protein sequence: CASSLVDMNTEAFF. Full variable domain (outside the CDR3, taken from reference TRBV7-9 and TRBJ1-1): DTGVSQNPRHKITKRGQNVTFRCDPISEHNRLYWYRQTLGQGPEFLTYFQNEAQLEKSRLLSDRFSAERPKGSFSTLEIQRTEQGDSAMYLCASSLVDMNTEAFFGQGTRLTVV.

This clonotype was seen only a few times. V gene TRBV27 combines with J gene TRBJ2-1, with 14 positions matching TRBD2. The CDR3 loop spans 18 amino acids. Germline-derived CDR1 and CDR2 are MNHEY and SMNVEV (reference sequence). After removal of 5 bases from V and 2 bases from J, the junction contained 8 bases not matched to a gene. The CDR3 region has the DNA TGTGCCAGCAGTCCCCTCGGGACTAGCGGGGGAACCTACAATGAGCAGTTCTTC. Translation: CASSPLGTSGGTYNEQFF.

The chain couples TRBV27 to TRBJ2-1; the match to TRBD1 covers 11 bases. The CDR3 contains 16 residues. The ends lost 2 bases at V and 9 bases at J; junction bases unmatched: 9. Per germline, CDR1 MNHEY and CDR2 SMNVEV (reference sequence). The CDR3 is CASSLVRTGGQVEQFF. CDR3 DNA sequence: TGTGCCAGCAGTTTAGTCCGGACAGGGGGCCAAGTTGAGCAGTTCTTC.

The chain links TRBV5-6 to TRBJ1-1, with TRBD1 as a possible D gene (6 bases). Germline V gene sequence: CDR1 SGHDT, CDR2 YYEEEE. V lost 2 bases and J lost 5, with 19 bases in between. CDR3 length: 16 amino acids. CDR3 in amino acids: CASSFGGEGAGTEAFF. CDR3 DNA sequence: TGTGCCAGCAGCTTCGGGGGCGAAGGGGCTGGGACTGAAGCTTTCTTT.

This chain links TRBV6-1 with TRBJ1-6; D is ambiguous. The germline V and J ends were trimmed by 6 bases and 3 bases, with 6 bases remaining between them. The CDR3 covers 13 residues. Germline-derived CDR1 and CDR2 are MNHNS and SASEGT. The CDR3: CASSPGYNSPLHF. As DNA, the CDR3 is TGTGCCAGCAGCCCAGGCTATAATTCACCCCTCCACTTT.

This clonotype has ten or more counts. This chain connects TRBV7-9 to TRBJ1-6; 7 bases are a match to TRBD1. Germline-derived CDR1 and CDR2 are SEHNR and FQNEAQ (reference sequence). The CDR3 loop spans 15 amino acids. After removal of 5 bases from V and 8 bases from J, the junction contained 9 bases not matched to a gene. CDR3 sequence: CASSPTGVGDSPLHF. The CDR3 coding sequence is TGTGCCAGCAGCCCCACAGGGGTCGGGGATTCACCCCTCCACTTT.

This clonotype was seen a handful of times. The chain is built from TRBV12-3 or TRBV12-4 and TRBJ1-1; D unclear. The CDR3 sequence is 13 residues long. V was trimmed by 6 bases and J by 1 base, leaving 9 bases between them. CDR3 nucleotides: TGTGCCAGCAGCATCGGGAAGAACACTGAAGCTTTCTTT. Amino acids: CASSIGKNTEAFF.

The J gene is TRBJ2-7, the V gene TRBV4-3; D remains unclear. V lost 0 bases and J 4 bases, leaving 7 bases between the germline ends. Per germline, CDR1 LGHNA and CDR2 YSLEER. The CDR3 covers 13 residues. As DNA, the CDR3 is TGCGCCAGCAGCCAAGATCTGAATTACGAGCAGTACTTC. Translating gives CASSQDLNYEQYF.